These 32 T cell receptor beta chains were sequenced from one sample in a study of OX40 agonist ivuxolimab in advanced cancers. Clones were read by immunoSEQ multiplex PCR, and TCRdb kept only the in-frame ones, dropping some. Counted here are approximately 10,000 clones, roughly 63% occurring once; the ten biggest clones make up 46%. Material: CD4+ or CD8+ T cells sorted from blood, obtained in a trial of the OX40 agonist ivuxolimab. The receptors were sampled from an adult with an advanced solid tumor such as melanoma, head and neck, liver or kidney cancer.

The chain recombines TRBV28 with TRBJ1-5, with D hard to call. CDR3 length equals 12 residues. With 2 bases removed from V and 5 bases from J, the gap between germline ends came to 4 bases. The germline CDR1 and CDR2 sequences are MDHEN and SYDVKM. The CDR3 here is CASSLADQPQHF. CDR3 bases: TGTGCCAGCAGTTTAGCGGATCAGCCCCAGCATTTT.

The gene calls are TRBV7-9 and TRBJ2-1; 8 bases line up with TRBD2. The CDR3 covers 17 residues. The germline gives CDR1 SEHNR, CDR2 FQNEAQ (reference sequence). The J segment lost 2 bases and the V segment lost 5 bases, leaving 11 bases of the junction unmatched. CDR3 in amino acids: CASSPRAAGGAYNEQFF. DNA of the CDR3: TGTGCCAGCAGCCCCCGGGCCGCGGGAGGTGCCTACAATGAGCAGTTCTTC.

CDR3 loop: CAISLSGTQGDYGYTF. The CDR3 DNA follows: TGTGCCATCAGTTTGTCCGGGACACAGGGCGACTATGGCTACACCTTC. This rearrangement joins TRBV10-3 to TRBJ1-2, with a weak D call TRBD1 (6 bases). Germline CDR1 is ENHRY and CDR2 is SYGVKD. This CDR3 spans 16 amino acids. V was shortened by 5 bases and J by 3 bases, with 19 bases between the two germline ends.

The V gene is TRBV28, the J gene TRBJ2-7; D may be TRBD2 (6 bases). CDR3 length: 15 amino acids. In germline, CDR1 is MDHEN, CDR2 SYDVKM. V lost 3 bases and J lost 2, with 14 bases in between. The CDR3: CASSLSGERTYEQYF. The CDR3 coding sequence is TGTGCCAGCAGTTTGTCGGGGGAACGGACCTACGAGCAGTACTTC.

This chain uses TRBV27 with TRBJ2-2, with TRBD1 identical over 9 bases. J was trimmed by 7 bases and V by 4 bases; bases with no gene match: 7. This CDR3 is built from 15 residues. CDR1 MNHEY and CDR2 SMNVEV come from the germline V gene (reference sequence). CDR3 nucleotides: TGTGCCAGCAGTTCCCGGGACAGGGTCAGCGGGGAGCTGTTTTTT. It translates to CASSSRDRVSGELFF.

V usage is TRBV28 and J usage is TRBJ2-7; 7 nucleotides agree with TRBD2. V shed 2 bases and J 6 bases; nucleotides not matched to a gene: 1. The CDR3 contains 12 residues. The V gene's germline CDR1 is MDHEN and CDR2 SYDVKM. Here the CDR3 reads CASSLRGVEQYF. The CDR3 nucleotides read TGTGCCAGCAGTTTACGGGGGGTCGAGCAGTACTTC.

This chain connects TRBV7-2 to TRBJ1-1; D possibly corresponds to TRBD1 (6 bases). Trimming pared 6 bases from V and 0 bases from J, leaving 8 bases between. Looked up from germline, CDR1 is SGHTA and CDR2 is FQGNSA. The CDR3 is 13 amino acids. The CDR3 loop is CASSWGLNTEAFF. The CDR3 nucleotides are TGTGCCAGCAGTTGGGGGCTGAACACTGAAGCTTTCTTT.

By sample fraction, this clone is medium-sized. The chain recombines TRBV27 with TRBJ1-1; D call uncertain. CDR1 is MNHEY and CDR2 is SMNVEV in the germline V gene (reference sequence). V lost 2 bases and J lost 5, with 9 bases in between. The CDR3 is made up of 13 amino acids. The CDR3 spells CASSLVGWTEAFF. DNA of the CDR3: TGTGCCAGCAGTTTAGTAGGGTGGACTGAAGCTTTCTTT.

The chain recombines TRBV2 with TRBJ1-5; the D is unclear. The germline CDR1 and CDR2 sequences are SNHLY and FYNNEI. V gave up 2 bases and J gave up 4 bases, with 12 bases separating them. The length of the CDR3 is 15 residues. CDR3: CASSEIVVVNQPQHF. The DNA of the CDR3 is TGTGCCAGCAGTGAAATAGTAGTCGTTAATCAGCCCCAGCATTTT.

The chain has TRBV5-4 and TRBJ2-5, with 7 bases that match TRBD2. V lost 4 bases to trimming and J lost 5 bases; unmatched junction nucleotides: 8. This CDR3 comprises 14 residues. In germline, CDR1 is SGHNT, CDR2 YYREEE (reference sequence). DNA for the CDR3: TGTGCCAGCAGCCTCGGCGGGAGTAGGGAGACCCAGTACTTC. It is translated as CASSLGGSRETQYF.

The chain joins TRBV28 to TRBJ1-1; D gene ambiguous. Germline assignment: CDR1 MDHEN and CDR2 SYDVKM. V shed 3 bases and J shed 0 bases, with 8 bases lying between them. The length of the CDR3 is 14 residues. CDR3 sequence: CASSFVSLNTEAFF. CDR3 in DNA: TGTGCCAGCAGTTTTGTGAGTCTGAACACTGAAGCTTTCTTT.

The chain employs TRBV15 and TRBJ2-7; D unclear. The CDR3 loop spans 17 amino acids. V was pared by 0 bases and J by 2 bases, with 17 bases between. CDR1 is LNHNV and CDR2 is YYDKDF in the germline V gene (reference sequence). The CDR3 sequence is CATSREELAVSPYEQYF. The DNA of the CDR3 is TGTGCCACCAGCAGAGAGGAACTCGCAGTTTCCCCCTACGAGCAGTACTTC.

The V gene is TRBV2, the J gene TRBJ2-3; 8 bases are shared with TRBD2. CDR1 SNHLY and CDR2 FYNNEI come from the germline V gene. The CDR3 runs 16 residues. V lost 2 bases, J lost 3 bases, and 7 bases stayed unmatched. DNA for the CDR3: TGTGCCAGCAGTGAATGGGTCGGGAGGGGGACAGATACGCAGTATTTT. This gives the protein CASSEWVGRGTDTQYF.

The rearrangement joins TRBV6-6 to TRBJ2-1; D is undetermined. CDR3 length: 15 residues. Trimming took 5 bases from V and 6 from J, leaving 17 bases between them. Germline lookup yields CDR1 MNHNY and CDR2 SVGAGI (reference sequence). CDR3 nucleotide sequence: TGTGCCAGCAGTCCCCGCGTCAGTTTGGGCAATGAGCAGTTCTTC. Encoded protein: CASSPRVSLGNEQFF.

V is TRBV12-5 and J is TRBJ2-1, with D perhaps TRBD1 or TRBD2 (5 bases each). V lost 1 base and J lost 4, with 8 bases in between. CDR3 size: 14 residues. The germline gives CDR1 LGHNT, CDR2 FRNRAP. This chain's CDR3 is CASGLEGRYNEQFF. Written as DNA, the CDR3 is TGTGCTAGTGGTTTGGAGGGACGGTACAATGAGCAGTTCTTC.

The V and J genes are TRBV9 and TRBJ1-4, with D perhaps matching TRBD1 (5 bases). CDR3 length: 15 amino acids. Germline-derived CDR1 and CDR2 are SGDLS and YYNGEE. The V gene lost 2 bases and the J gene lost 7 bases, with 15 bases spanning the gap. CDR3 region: CASSVWGSGSEKLFF. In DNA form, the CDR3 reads TGTGCCAGCAGCGTGTGGGGGTCCGGGAGTGAAAAACTGTTTTTT.

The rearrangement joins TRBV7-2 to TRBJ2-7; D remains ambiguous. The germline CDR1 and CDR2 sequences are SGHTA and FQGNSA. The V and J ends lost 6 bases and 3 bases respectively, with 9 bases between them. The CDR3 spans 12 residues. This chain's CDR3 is CASSVRDYEQYF. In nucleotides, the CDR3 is TGTGCCAGCAGTGTTCGCGACTACGAGCAGTACTTC.

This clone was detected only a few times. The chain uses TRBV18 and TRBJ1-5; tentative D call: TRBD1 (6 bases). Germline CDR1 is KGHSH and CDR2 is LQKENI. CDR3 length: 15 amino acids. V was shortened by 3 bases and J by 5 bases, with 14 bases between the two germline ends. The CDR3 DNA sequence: TGTGCCAGCTCACCTGACAGGATCCGTCATCAGCCCCAGCATTTT. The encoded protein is CASSPDRIRHQPQHF.

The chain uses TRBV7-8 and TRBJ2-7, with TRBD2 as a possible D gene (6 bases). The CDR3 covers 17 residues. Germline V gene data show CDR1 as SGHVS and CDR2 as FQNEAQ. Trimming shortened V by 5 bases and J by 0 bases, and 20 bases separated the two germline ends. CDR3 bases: TGTGCCAGCAGCACCCCACGGGCTAGCGCATCCTCCTACGAGCAGTACTTC. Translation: CASSTPRASASSYEQYF.

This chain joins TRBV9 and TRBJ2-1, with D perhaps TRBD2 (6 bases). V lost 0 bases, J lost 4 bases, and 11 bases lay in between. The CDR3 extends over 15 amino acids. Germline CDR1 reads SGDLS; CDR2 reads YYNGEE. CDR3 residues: CASSVVLAPYNEQFF. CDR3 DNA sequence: TGTGCCAGCAGCGTAGTCCTAGCGCCATACAATGAGCAGTTCTTC.

This CDR3 is CSVSGGGSEKLFF. In nucleotides, the CDR3 is TGCAGTGTATCTGGGGGCGGTAGTGAAAAACTGTTTTTT. This rearrangement joins TRBV29-1 to TRBJ1-4; perhaps TRBD1 as D (6 bases). Per the germline V gene, CDR1 is SQVTM and CDR2 is ANQGSEA. The CDR3 has 13 amino acids. Combining the CDR3 with reference TRBV29-1 and TRBJ1-4 gives the whole variable domain SAVISQKPSRDICQRGTSLTIQCQVDSQVTMMFWYRQQPGQSLTLIATANQGSEATYESGFVIDKFPISRPNLTFSTLTVSNMSPEDSSIYLCSVSGGGSEKLFFGSGTQLSVL.

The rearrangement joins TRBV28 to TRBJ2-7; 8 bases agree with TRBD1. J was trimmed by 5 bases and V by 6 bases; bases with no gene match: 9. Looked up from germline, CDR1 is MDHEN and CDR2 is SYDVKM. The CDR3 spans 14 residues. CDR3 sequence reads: CASREDREYNEQYF. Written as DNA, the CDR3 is TGTGCCAGCAGAGAGGACAGGGAATACAACGAGCAGTACTTC.

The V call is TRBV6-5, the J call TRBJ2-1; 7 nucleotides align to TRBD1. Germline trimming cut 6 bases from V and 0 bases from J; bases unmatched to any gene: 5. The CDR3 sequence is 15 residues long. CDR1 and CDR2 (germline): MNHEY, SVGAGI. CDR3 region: CASRLGQSSYNEQFF. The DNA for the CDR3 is TGTGCCAGCAGACTGGGACAGAGCTCCTACAATGAGCAGTTCTTC.

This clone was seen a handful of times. The CDR3 protein is CASSLLQLPYEQYF. The DNA for the CDR3 is TGTGCCAGCAGCTTATTACAACTTCCCTACGAGCAGTACTTC. This chain connects TRBV5-6 to TRBJ2-7; D unresolved. Germline assignment: CDR1 SGHDT and CDR2 YYEEEE. CDR3 length equals 14 residues. V dropped 2 bases and J dropped 2 bases, with 11 bases sitting between them.

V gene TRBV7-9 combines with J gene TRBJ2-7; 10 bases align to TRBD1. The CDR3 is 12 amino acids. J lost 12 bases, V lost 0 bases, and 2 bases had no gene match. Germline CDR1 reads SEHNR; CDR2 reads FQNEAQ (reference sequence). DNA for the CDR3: TGTGCCAGCAGCTTAGCCGGGACAGGGGCGTACTTC. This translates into CASSLAGTGAYF. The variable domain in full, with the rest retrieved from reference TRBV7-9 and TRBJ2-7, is DTGVSQNPRHKITKRGQNVTFRCDPISEHNRLYWYRQTLGQGPEFLTYFQNEAQLEKSRLLSDRFSAERPKGSFSTLEIQRTEQGDSAMYLCASSLAGTGAYFGPGTRLTVT.

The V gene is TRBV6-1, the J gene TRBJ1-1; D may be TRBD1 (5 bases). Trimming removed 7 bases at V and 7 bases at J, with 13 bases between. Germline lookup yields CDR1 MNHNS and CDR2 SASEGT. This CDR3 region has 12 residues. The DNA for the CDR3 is TGTGCCAGCAATCAGGGCTCGGGTGAAGCTTTCTTT. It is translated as CASNQGSGEAFF.

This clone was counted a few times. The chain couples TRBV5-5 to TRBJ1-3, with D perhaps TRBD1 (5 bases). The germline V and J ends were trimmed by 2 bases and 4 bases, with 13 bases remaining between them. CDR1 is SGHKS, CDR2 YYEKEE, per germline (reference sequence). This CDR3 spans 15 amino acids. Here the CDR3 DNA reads TGTGCCAGCAGCTTTAGGGGACTGCCAGGAAACACCATATATTTT. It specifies CASSFRGLPGNTIYF.

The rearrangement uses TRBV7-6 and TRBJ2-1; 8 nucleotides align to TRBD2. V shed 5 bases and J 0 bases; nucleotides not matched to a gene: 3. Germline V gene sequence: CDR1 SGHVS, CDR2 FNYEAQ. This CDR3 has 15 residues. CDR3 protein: CASSESGSSYNEQFF. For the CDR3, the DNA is TGTGCCAGCAGCGAAAGCGGGAGCTCCTACAATGAGCAGTTCTTC.

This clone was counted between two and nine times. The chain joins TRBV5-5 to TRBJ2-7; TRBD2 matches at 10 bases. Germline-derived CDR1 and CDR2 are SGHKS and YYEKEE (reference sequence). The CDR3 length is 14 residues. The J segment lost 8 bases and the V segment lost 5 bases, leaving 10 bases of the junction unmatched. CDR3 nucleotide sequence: TGTGCCAGCAGATTAACTAGCGGGATCACCCAGCAGTACTTC. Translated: CASRLTSGITQQYF.

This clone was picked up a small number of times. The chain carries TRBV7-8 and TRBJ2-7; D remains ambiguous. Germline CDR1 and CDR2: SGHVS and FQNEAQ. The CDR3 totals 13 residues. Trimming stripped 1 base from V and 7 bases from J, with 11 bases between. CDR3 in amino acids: CASSLVVSVEQYF. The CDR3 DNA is TGTGCCAGCAGCTTAGTCGTCAGCGTGGAGCAGTACTTC.

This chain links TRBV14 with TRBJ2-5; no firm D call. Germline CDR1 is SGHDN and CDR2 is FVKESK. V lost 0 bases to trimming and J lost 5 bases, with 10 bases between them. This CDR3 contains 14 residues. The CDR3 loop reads CASSQDPIWETQYF. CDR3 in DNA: TGTGCCAGCAGCCAAGATCCTATCTGGGAGACCCAGTACTTC.

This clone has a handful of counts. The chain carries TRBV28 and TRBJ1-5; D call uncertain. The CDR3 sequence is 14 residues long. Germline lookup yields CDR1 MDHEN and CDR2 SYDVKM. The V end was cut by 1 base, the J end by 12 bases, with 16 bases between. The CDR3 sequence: CASSLLSEDRVQHF. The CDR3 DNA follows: TGTGCCAGCAGTTTATTGAGTGAAGACCGGGTCCAGCATTTT.